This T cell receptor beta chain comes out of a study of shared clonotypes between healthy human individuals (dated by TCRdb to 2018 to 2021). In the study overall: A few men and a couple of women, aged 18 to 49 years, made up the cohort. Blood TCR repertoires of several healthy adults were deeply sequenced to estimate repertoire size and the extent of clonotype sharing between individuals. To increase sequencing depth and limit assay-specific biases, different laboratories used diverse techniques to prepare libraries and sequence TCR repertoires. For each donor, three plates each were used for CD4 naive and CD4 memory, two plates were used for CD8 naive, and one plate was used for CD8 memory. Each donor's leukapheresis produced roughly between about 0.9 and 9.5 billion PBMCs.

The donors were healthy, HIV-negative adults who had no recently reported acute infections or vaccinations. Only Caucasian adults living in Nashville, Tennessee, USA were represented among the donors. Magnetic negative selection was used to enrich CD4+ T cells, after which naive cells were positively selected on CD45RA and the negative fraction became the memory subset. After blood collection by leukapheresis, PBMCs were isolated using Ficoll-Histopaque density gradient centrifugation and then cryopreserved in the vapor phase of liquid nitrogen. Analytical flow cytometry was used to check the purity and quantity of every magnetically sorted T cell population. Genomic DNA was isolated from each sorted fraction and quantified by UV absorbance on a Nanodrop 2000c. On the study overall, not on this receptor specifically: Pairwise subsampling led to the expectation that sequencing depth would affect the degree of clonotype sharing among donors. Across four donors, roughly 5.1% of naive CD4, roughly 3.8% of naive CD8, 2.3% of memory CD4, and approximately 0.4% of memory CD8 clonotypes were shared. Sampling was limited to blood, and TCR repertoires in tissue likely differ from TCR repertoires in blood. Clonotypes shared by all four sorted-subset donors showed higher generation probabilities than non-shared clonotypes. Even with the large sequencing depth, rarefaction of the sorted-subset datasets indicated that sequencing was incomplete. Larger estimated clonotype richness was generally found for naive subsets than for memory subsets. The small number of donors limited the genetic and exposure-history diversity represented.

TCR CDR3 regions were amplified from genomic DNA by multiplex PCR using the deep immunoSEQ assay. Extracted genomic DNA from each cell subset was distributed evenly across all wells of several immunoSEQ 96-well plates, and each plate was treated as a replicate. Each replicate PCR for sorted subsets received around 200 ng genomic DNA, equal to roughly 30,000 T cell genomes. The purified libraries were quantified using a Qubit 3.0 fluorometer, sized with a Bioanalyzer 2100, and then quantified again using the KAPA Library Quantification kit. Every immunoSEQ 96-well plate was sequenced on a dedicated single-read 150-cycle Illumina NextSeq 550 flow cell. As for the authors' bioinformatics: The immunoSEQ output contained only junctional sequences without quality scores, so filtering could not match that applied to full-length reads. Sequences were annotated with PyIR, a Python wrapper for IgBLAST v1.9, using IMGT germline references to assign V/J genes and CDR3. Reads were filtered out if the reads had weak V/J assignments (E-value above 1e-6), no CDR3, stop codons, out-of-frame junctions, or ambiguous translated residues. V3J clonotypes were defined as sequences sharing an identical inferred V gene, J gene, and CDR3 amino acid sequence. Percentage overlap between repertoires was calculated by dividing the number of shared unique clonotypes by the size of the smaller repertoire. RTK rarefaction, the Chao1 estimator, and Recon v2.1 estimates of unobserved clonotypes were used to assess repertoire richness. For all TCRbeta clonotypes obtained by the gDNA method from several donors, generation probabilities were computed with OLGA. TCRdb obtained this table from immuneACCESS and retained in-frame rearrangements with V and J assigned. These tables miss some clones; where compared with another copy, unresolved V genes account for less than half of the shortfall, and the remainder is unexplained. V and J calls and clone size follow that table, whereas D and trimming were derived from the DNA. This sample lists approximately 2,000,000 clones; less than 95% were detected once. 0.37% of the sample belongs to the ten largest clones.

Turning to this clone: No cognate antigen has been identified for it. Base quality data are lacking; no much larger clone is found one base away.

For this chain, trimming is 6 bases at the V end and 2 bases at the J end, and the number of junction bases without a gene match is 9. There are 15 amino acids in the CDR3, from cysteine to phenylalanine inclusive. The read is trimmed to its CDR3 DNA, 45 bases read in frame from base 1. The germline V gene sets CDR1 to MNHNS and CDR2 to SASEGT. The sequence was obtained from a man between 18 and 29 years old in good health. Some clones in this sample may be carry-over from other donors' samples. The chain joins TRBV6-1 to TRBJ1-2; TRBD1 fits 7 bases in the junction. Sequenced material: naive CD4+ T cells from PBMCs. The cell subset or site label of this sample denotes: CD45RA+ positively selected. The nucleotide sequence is TGTGCCAGCAGGAAACAGGGGACTACGAACTATGGCTACACCTTC. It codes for CASRKQGTTNYGYTF.